This paragraph reports one TCR beta chain. The table lists this clonotype with a few counts. Its antigen is not yet known. Base qualities are not provided; no much larger clone lies one nucleotide away. The data were obtained in a study of vaccination and CD4 T cells after COVID-19 (dated by TCRdb to 2021 to 2024). At the level of the whole study: Convalescent patients had a positive SARS-CoV-2 result on nasal swab PCR, and of these patients, several had mild disease and one had severe disease. In under 13 COVID-19 convalescent patients and a few infection-naive healthy vaccine recipients, researchers compared the spike-specific CD4+ TCR repertoire from before mRNA vaccination with the repertoire from after. Control cultures received a CEFX viral epitope pool as the positive control, an HIV-1 Nef peptide pool as the negative control, or no peptide. Participants got two doses of the Pfizer-BioNTech BNT162b2 vaccine (n=8) or two doses of the Moderna mRNA-1273 vaccine (n=2). The convalescent cohort included six males and four females, with two Hispanic individuals, seven Caucasians, two Asians and one multiracial person. Post-vaccine blood samples were obtained a median of about 72 days after the second vaccine dose, with a range of about 14 to 250 days. Overlapping spike peptide pools from SARS-CoV-2 and from the common cold coronaviruses HCoV-NL63, HCoV-OC43 and HCoV-229E were used as culture stimuli. Post-COVID blood samples from convalescent patients were collected a median of about 100 days after diagnosis, with a range of 35 to 161 days. What the authors observed across the whole study: Nearly all vaccine-specific clones in convalescent patients (304 of 307) were mono-reactive for SARS-CoV-2 spike rather than cross-reactive with common cold coronaviruses. Relatively few convalescent patients were included in the study, and early timepoints after natural infection were not analyzed. Among the post-vaccine SARS-CoV-2-reactive clones in convalescent patients, a median about 86% showed up only after vaccination, which suggests vaccine-specific priming. Although the median number of SARS-CoV-2-reactive clonotypes went up from 21 after infection to 38 after vaccination, the increase was not significant.

Reading the germline V gene (reference sequence) gives CDR1 DFQATT and CDR2 SNEGSKA. Measured from the cysteine to the phenylalanine, the CDR3 is 14 residues long. Of the read, only the CDR3 DNA is kept; its 42 bases are in frame from base 1. V was cut back by 6 bases and J by 2 bases, leaving a gap of 15 bases between them. Library preparation was by PCR. DNA from cultured CD4+ T cells underwent TCR sequencing with the Oncomine TCR Beta short-read assay at the Johns Hopkins FTIC core. Genomic DNA was extracted from the cultured CD4+ T cells with the QIAamp micro DNA kit. Oncomine TCR Beta libraries made from cultured CD4+ T cells were pooled using unique dual indexes and sequenced on an Illumina iSeq 100. The study's own analysis went as follows. Non-productive sequences were removed, and CDR3s that did not start with C, did not end with F or W, or were shorter than 7 amino acids were discarded. The MANAFEST web application identified antigen-specific clonotypes by comparing peptide-stimulated wells against reference wells and other culture wells. Positive clones required FDR below 0.05, an odds ratio above 5, and productive frequency above 0.1% in at least two of three replicate wells. A clonotype counted as cross-reactive if it showed significant expansion both in the SARS-CoV-2 spike wells and in at least one common cold coronavirus spike condition. Similarity between CDR3 sequences was evaluated in R version 3.6.1 using Levenshtein distances (stringdist) and unrooted phylogenetic trees (ape). The public reads were reanalyzed by TCRdb: fastp trimming at Q25, MiXCR alignment, in-frame beta chains only. A single entry per CDR3 protein holds the most common genes and DNA from its merged rows. TCRdb, not the original authors, processed these V and J calls. The sample table holds approximately 10,000 distinct CDR3 sequences, of which over 55% were seen once. The ten largest clones take up 13% of the sample.

In light of the paper, this sample's treatment or condition label describes: roughly 11-day PBMC culture with coronavirus spike peptide pools or control peptides (ViraFEST assay). The study used the ViraFEST assay, which expanded antigen-specific T cells with peptide pools and then identified expanded clonotypes by TCR sequencing. The convalescent patients' positive SARS-CoV-2 PCR tests were from March to December 2020, which was before the Alpha, Beta and Delta variants emerged in the United States. Each well held 2.1 million or so PBMCs cultured in IMDM containing roughly 5% human AB serum and approximately 10 IU/ml IL-2, with about 10 ug/ml peptide pools added. Half of the culture medium was replaced with fresh IL-2-containing medium on days 3 and 7. After 10 days of culture, CD4+ T cells were isolated by negative selection using the EasySep CD4+ T cell isolation kit. Ficoll-Paque Plus gradient centrifugation was used to isolate PBMCs from whole blood, and the isolated PBMCs were then either used fresh or cryopreserved at -140C. Each culture condition was generally run in triplicate wells.

Sequencing was carried out using CD4+ T cells from blood, cultured in vitro. Recombination linked TRBV20-1 to TRBJ2-3, with TRBD2 perhaps the D gene, on 6 matching bases. This receptor was taken from a human donor who had recovered from COVID-19. CDR3 region: CSASTGTLTDTQYF. The nucleotide sequence reads TGCAGTGCGTCTACCGGGACTCTCACAGATACGCAGTATTTT.